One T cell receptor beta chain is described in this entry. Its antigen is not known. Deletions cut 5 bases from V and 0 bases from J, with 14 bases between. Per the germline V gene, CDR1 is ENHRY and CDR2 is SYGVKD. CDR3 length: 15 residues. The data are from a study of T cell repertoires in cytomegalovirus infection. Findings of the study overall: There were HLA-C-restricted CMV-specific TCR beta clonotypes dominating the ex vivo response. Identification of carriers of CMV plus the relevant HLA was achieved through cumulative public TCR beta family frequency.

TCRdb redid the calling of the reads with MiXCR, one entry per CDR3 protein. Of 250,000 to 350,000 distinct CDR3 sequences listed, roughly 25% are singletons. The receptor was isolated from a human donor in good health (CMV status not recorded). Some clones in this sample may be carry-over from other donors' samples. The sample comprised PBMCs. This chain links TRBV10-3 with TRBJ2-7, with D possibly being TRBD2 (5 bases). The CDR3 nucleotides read TGTGCCATCAGTTCCCGTGGACGGGACTCCTACGAGCAGTACTTC. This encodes CAISSRGRDSYEQYF.